The rows below give T cell receptor beta chains drawn from one sample of a study of spatial heterogeneity in lung cancer. TCRdb used MiXCR to reprocess the 5' RACE reads, holding one entry per CDR3 protein. The data contain just under 45,000 distinct CDR3 sequences, approximately 22% of them singletons. Sequencing was performed on PBMCs, taken at follow-up. The receptors originated from a female donor with early-stage non-small cell lung cancer. Both conserved end residues are part of each CDR3.

CASSPTSDSPLHF,TRBJ1-6,TRBV3-1
CASSPFGLAGPKTQYF,TRBJ2-5,TRBV4-1
CSARDPRGGGGNEQFF,TRBJ2-1,TRBV20-1
CASSLFLFDTQYF,TRBJ2-3,TRBV13
CASSRDRGRVAEAFF,TRBJ1-1,TRBV7-9
CATSRASGGEKLFF,TRBJ1-4,TRBV6-5
CASTTSGGANEQFF,TRBJ2-1,TRBV10-2
CASSQALDTGELFF,TRBJ2-2,TRBV3-1
CASSLDLNQPQHF,TRBJ1-5,TRBV6-1
CASGLPRAGGSYNEQFF,TRBJ2-1,TRBV12-5
CASSGGTGAPYEQYF,TRBJ2-7,TRBV5-1
CSVEDRGYEQYF,TRBJ2-7,TRBV29-1
CASNSPSGTGELFF,TRBJ2-2,TRBV7-6
CASSADRASYNEQFF,TRBJ2-1,TRBV25-1
CASSPPPSGNTIYF,TRBJ1-3,TRBV12-3/TRBV12-4
CASSEANSAQTQYF,TRBJ2-5,TRBV2
CASSLGLQETQYF,TRBJ2-5,TRBV12-3/TRBV12-4
CASSLGQGAIGQYF,TRBJ2-7,TRBV5-1
CASSSWTSGRPLKFF,TRBJ2-1,TRBV6-5
CASSVSGTSGREAKNIQYF,TRBJ2-4,TRBV7-9
CASAAGGGNQPQHF,TRBJ1-5,TRBV28
CATSRDIFGTEAFF,TRBJ1-1,TRBV15
CASVVGTGEGQFF,TRBJ2-1,TRBV12-3/TRBV12-4
CSASREGDTQYF,TRBJ2-3,TRBV29-1
CASEWNTEAFF,TRBJ1-1,TRBV2
CASRRLVTGELFF,TRBJ2-2,TRBV27
CASSSFGPQRTVGSGELFF,TRBJ2-2,TRBV7-9
CASSQTGLSEQYF,TRBJ2-7,TRBV27
CASAVTSGRGADTQYF,TRBJ2-3,TRBV10-2
CASSPRRRETQYF,TRBJ2-5,TRBV5-6
CASSKLKRSYEQYF,TRBJ2-7,TRBV21-1
CASGFSTASPETQYF,TRBJ2-5,TRBV12-5
CASRSGTRGYEQYF,TRBJ2-7,TRBV19
CSARRQGGTTGELFF,TRBJ2-2,TRBV20-1
CSAAGQAYEQYF,TRBJ2-7,TRBV29-1
CASRAGSLAYEQYF,TRBJ2-7,TRBV2
CASSSSGSPEQYF,TRBJ2-7,TRBV5-1
CSARVVDTQYF,TRBJ2-3,TRBV20-1
CASSRDATDTQYF,TRBJ2-3,TRBV7-9
CASSPSSSGHTQYF,TRBJ2-3,TRBV27
CSERQGIDEQFF,TRBJ2-1,TRBV29-1
CASSPSTRPGTEAFF,TRBJ1-1,TRBV18
CASSPRLAEGNIQYF,TRBJ2-4,TRBV7-9
CASSSGTPNTGELFF,TRBJ2-2,TRBV7-3
CASSLQGRNQPQHF,TRBJ1-5,TRBV27
CASSLEAEHNEQFF,TRBJ2-1,TRBV7-2
CASSRVSSTEAFF,TRBJ1-1,TRBV5-1
CASSSPPFMNTEAFF,TRBJ1-1,TRBV7-2
CASSLELGGGAGETQYF,TRBJ2-5,TRBV5-1
CASSLAGSSGYEQYF,TRBJ2-7,TRBV11-2
CASSITWGAQNEQYF,TRBJ2-7,TRBV19
CASSQDELQETQYF,TRBJ2-5,TRBV4-2
CASSLESGEQPQHF,TRBJ1-5,TRBV5-5
CASSRSPNEQFF,TRBJ2-1,TRBV7-3
CSASRRDTQYF,TRBJ2-3,TRBV20-1
CSAPTNGNTEAFF,TRBJ1-1,TRBV20-1
CASSPGGWETQYF,TRBJ2-5,TRBV7-8
CATSGNGTDTQYF,TRBJ2-3,TRBV24-1